This T cell receptor beta chain was profiled in a study of cytomegalovirus exposure and HLA in healthy donors. Study context: In a previous analysis, 117 million unique TCR beta sequences were found from approximately 180 million T cells.

Healthy bone marrow donors made up the donor group. Researchers ran the PCR with 60 Vbeta and 13 Jbeta primers. Assay: immunoSEQ multiplex PCR; the TCRdb copy retains only in-frame clones and omits some. This sample contains 150,000 to 200,000 clones. This TCR came from a man under 40 in good health and CMV-seronegative. The specimen was PBMCs.

The CDR3 bases are TGTGCCAGCAGCTTATTTACGGGGAAGCAAGAGACCCAGTACTTC. Its translation is CASSLFTGKQETQYF. The V gene is TRBV7-9, the J gene TRBJ2-5, with D possibly matching TRBD2 (5 bases). This CDR3 is 15 amino acids long. From germline, CDR1 is SEHNR and CDR2 FQNEAQ (reference sequence). V was trimmed by 2 bases and J by 2 bases, leaving 12 bases between them.